This TCR beta chain appears in the sequencing data of a study of CD8 T cells in Susac syndrome. About the research overall: Treatment at blood withdrawal was none, corticosteroids, or intravenous immunoglobulin alone in Susac syndrome patients.

This clonotype was picked up one time. What it binds is not known. CD8+ and CD4+ T cells from blood underwent TCR beta sequencing, which was carried out in a high-throughput format. The CDR3 is made up of 10 amino acids. Germline CDR1 GTSNPN, CDR2 SVGIG (reference sequence). Trimming removed 1 base from V and 8 bases from J, with 5 bases in between. After extraction with the RNeasy kit, about 0.45 to 1 ug of the RNA was reverse transcribed using random hexamers. One entry per CDR3 protein, called by TCRdb with MiXCR from the immunoSEQ multiplex PCR reads. The data contain approximately 190,000 distinct CDR3 sequences, 85% to 95% of them singletons. Notes on the study in general: Clonal CD8+ expansion in Susac was highest in TEMRA cells and active patients.

This receptor was taken from a human donor with Susac syndrome. The chain employs TRBV30 and TRBJ1-1; D gene uncertain. Sample: CD8+ T cells from PBMCs. CDR3 loop: CAWSAGEAFF. The DNA of the CDR3 is TGTGCCTGGAGTGCCGGCGAAGCTTTCTTT. Full variable domain (remainder filled in from reference TRBV30 and TRBJ1-1): SQTIHQWPATLVQPVGSPLSLECTVEGTSNPNLYWYRQAAGRGLQLLFYSVGIGQISSEVPQNLSASRPQDRQFILSSKKLLLSDSGFYLCAWSAGEAFFGQGTRLTVV.